The table lists the clone carrying this TCR beta chain with a count of one. Its antigen is undetermined. TCRdb's copy holds only in-frame clones and misses some; the assay was immunoSEQ multiplex PCR. The sample consists of some 100,000 clones, around nine tenths of them appearing once. The data are from a study of T cell responses to AZD1222 COVID-19 vaccine. General study results and limits: Donors were largely white British and mainly female; clonal diversity was possibly underestimated. Mapped onto spike, vaccine-associated CD4 TCRs spanned it and were dominant at 160-218 and 743-854.

The clonotype originates from an adult in good health. The sequences come from peripheral blood, collected on day 0 of AZD1222 vaccination.

The CDR3 DNA reads as TGTGCCAGCAGTGAATCGCGGGACGGAAACTATGGCTACACCTTC. It specifies CASSESRDGNYGYTF. This chain joins TRBV2 and TRBJ1-2, with D tentatively TRBD1 (5 bases). The CDR3 consists of 15 residues. The V gene's germline CDR1 is SNHLY and CDR2 FYNNEI. V lost 2 bases and J 2 bases, leaving 12 bases between the germline ends.